The clone carrying this T cell receptor beta chain was counted ten times or more. The CDR3 is made up of 19 amino acids. J lost 0 bases, V lost 3 bases, and 11 bases had no gene match. Germline CDR1 reads LNHNV; CDR2 reads YYDKDF (reference sequence). TCRdb reprocessed the RT-PCR reads with MiXCR, giving one entry per CDR3 protein. The sample has approximately 720,000 distinct CDR3 sequences; around 14% are singletons. The rearrangement links TRBV15 to TRBJ2-1; TRBD1 matches at 10 bases. What was sequenced was memory CD4+ T cells from blood. This TCR was recovered from a female donor in good health, serving as a healthy control. Here the CDR3 DNA reads TGTGCCACCAGCAGGACCCGGGACAGGGGTCAAGGCTCCTACAATGAGCAGTTCTTC. This codes for CATSRTRDRGQGSYNEQFF.